This TCR beta chain came from a study of beta chain features in type 1 diabetes. Study results and caveats: An over-representation of cells with high TCR expression could result from cDNA sequencing.

CD45RO/CCR7/CD25/CD127/CD95/CD27 separated CD4+ naive, central memory, regulatory and stem cell-like memory cells by sorting. A remark on this clone: Its antigen is unknown.

The sequenced template was cDNA made from the entire isolated RNA. Sequencing used immunoSEQ multiplex PCR; TCRdb keeps in-frame clones, though not all of them. The top ten hold roughly 1.4% of the sample, which has some 150,000 clones, about 10% seen once. V lost 5 bases, J lost 0 bases, and 9 bases lay in between. The germline CDR1 and CDR2 sequences are SGHTA and FQGTGA. CDR3 length: 14 residues. The clonotype was recovered from a man younger than 35 in good health. The chain couples TRBV7-3 to TRBJ2-3; D ambiguous. Input material: naive CD4+ T cells from blood. DNA of the CDR3: TGTGCCAGCAGCGCCACTACTAGCACAGATACGCAGTATTTT. As protein: CASSATTSTDTQYF.